This entry is about one T cell receptor beta chain. Its cognate antigen is unknown. The entry originates in a study of T cells after yellow fever vaccination. The study, taken as a whole, reports: In FACS-sorted repertoires, abundant clonotypes from the bulk population could appear as contaminants. Post-booster samples contained most primary-vaccination clones (around 95% CD4, 70% to 90% CD8).

V shed 0 bases and J shed 3 bases, with 11 bases lying between them. Germline CDR1 and CDR2: MNHEY and SVGAGI. This CDR3 has 16 residues. Each CDR3 protein gets one entry after TCRdb re-called the 5' RACE reads with MiXCR. The repertoire holds hundreds of thousands of distinct CDR3 sequences, with around 17% as singletons. The chain carries TRBV6-5 and TRBJ1-4; no definite D call. The sequencing here drew on PBMCs, taken around 5 days after the first yellow fever vaccination. The sequence was obtained from a man aged 18 to 29 who received the YFV17D yellow fever vaccine. This chain's CDR3 is CASSYSGEVPNEKLFF. CDR3 sequence (DNA): TGTGCCAGCAGTTACTCCGGAGAGGTTCCTAATGAAAAACTGTTTTTT.